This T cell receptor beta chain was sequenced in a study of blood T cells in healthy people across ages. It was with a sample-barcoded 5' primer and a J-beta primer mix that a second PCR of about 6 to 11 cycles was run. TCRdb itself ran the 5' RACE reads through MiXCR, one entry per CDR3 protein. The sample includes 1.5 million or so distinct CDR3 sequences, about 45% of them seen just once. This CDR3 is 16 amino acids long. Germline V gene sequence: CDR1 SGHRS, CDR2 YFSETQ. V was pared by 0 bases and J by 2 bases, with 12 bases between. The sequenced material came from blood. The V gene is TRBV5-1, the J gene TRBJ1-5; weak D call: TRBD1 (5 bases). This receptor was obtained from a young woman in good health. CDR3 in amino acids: CASSLAGGDGNQPQHF. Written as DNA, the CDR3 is TGCGCCAGCAGCTTGGCCGGGGGGGACGGCAATCAGCCCCAGCATTTT.